The clone carrying this T cell receptor (beta chain) was detected ten times or more. Its matching antigen is unknown. The entry originates in a study of T cell repertoires in cytomegalovirus infection. Study summary: Public TCR beta signatures indicated both CMV infection and matching HLA type. Findings and caveats of the study: Based on cumulative public TCR beta family frequency, carriers of CMV plus the relevant HLA were identified. HLA-C-restricted CMV clonotypes gave the most frequent clonotype in two of eight donors.

TCRdb called the reads again in MiXCR, with one record for every CDR3 protein. The sample lists 150,000 to 200,000 distinct CDR3 sequences, 8% to 10% occurring once. From germline, CDR1 is SGHVS and CDR2 FNYEAQ. The CDR3 loop spans 13 amino acids. The V gene lost 1 base and the J gene lost 6 bases, with 9 bases spanning the gap. The source is a human donor in good health (CMV status not recorded). Some clones in this sample may be carry-over from other donors' samples. The chain links TRBV7-6 to TRBJ1-1; unclear D gene. Sequencing was performed on PBMCs. The CDR3 nucleotides read TGTGCCAGCAGCTTAGTGGGCGGGGCTGAAGCTTTCTTT. Protein product: CASSLVGGAEAFF.